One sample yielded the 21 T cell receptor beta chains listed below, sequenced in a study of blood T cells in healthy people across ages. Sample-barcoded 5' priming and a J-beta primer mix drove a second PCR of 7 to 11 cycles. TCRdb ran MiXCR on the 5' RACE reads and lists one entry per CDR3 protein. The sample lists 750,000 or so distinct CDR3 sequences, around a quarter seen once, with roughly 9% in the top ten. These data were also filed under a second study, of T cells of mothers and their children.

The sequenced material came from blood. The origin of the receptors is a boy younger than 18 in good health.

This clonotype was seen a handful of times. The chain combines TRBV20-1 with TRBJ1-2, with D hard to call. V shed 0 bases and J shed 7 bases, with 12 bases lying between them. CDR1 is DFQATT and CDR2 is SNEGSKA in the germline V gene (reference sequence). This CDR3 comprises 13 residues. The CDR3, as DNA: TGCAGTGCTAGAGAAAGCAGCGGGTCTGGCTACACCTTC. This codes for CSARESSGSGYTF.

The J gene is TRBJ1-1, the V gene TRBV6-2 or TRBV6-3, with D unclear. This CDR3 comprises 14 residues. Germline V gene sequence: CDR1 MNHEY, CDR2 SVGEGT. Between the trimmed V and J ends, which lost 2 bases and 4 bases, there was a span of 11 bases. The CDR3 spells CASSYVDWGTEAFF. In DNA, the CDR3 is TGTGCCAGCAGTTACGTGGATTGGGGCACTGAAGCTTTCTTT.

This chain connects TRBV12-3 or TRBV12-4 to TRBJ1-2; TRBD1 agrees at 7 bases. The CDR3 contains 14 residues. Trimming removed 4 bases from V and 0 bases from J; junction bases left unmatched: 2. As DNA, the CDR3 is TGTGCCAGCAGTTGGGACAGTTCTAACTATGGCTACACCTTC. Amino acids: CASSWDSSNYGYTF.

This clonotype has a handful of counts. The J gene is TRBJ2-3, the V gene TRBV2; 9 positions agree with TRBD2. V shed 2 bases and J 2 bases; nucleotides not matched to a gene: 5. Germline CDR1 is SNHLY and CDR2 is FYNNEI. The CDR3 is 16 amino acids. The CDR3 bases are TGTGCCAGCAGTGAACGGCCTAGCGGGGCCACAGATACGCAGTATTTT. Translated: CASSERPSGATDTQYF.

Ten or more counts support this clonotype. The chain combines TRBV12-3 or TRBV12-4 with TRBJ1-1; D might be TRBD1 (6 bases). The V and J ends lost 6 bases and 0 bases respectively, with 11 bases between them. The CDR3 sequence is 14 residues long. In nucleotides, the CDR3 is TGTGCCAGCAGACCGGGACAACTGAACACTGAAGCTTTCTTT. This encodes CASRPGQLNTEAFF.

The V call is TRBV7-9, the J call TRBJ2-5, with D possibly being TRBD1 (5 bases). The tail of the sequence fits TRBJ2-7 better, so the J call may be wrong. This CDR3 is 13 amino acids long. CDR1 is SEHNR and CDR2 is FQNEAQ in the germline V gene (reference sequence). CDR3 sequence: CASSLWTPYEQYF. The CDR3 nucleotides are TGTGCCAGCAGCTTGTGGACACCCTACGAGCAGTACTTC.

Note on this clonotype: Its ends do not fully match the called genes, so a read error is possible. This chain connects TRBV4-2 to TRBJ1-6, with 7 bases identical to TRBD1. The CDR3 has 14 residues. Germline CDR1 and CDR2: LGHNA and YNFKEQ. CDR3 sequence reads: CASSQEQGDSPLDF. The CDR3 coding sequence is TGTGCCAGCAGCCAAGAGCAGGGGGATTCACCCCTCGACTTT.

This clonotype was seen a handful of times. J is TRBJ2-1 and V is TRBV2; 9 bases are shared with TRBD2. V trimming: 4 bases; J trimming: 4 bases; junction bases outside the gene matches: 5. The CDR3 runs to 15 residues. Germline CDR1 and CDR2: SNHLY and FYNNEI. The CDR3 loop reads CASSVETSGYNEQFF. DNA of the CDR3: TGTGCCAGCAGTGTCGAGACTAGCGGATACAATGAGCAGTTCTTC.

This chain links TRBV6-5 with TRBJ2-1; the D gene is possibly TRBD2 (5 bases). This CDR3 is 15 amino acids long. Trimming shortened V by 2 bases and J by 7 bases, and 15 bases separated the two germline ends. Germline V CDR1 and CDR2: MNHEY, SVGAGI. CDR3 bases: TGTGCCAGCAGTTACGGTGGTAGCGTGAAGAATGAGCAGTTCTTC. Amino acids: CASSYGGSVKNEQFF.

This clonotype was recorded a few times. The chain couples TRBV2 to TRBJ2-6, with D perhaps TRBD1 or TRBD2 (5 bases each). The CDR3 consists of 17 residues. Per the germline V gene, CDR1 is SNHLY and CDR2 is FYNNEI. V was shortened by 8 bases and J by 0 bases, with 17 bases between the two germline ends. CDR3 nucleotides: TGTGCCAGCGGGGGACGGGAATTGTTCTCTGGGGCCAACGTCCTGACTTTC. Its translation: CASGGRELFSGANVLTF. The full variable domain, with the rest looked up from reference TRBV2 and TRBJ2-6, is EPEVTQTPSHQVTQMGQEVILRCVPISNHLYFYWYRQILGQKVEFLVSFYNNEISEKSEIFDDQFSVERPDGSNFTLKIRSTKLEDSAMYFCASGGRELFSGANVLTFGAGSRLTVL.

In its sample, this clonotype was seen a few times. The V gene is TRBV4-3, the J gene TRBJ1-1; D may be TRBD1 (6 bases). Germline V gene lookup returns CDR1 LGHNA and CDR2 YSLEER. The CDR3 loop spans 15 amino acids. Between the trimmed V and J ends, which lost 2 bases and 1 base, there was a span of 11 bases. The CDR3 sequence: CASSQRTVPNTEAFF. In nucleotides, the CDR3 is TGCGCCAGCAGCCAAAGGACAGTACCGAACACTGAAGCTTTCTTT.

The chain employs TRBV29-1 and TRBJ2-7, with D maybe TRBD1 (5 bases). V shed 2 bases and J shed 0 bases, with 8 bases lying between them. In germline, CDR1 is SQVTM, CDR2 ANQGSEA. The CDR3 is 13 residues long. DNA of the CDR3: TGCAGCGTTGAAAAGGGGAACTCCTACGAGCAGTACTTC. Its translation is CSVEKGNSYEQYF.

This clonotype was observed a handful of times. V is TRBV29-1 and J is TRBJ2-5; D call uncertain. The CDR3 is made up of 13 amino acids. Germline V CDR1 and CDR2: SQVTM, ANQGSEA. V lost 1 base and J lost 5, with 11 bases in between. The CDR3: CSVEGILGETQYF. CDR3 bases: TGCAGCGTTGAAGGAATATTGGGGGAGACCCAGTACTTC. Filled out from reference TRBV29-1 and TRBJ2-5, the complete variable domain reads SAVISQKPSRDICQRGTSLTIQCQVDSQVTMMFWYRQQPGQSLTLIATANQGSEATYESGFVIDKFPISRPNLTFSTLTVSNMSPEDSSIYLCSVEGILGETQYFGPGTRLLVL.

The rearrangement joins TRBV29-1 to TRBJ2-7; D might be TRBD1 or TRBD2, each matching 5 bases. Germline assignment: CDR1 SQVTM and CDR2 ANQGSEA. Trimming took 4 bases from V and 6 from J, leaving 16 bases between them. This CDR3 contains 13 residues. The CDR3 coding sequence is TGCAGCGTTGGACAGCGGAACTCTATCGAGCAGTACTTC. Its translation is CSVGQRNSIEQYF.

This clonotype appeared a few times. CDR3 bases: TGCAGCGTTGAAGATCCTAGCGGGAGGGCCTACAATGAGCAGTTCTTC. Encoded protein: CSVEDPSGRAYNEQFF. The chain uses TRBV29-1 and TRBJ2-1; 12 nucleotides match TRBD2. V lost 0 bases to trimming and J lost 2 bases; unmatched junction nucleotides: 2. There are 16 residues in the CDR3. In germline, CDR1 is SQVTM, CDR2 ANQGSEA.

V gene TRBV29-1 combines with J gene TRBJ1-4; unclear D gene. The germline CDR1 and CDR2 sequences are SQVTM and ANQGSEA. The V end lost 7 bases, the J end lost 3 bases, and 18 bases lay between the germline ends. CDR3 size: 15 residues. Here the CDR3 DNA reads TGCAGCGCCTCCGGAGGGTGGCCGCCTAATGAAAAACTGTTTTTT. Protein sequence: CSASGGWPPNEKLFF.

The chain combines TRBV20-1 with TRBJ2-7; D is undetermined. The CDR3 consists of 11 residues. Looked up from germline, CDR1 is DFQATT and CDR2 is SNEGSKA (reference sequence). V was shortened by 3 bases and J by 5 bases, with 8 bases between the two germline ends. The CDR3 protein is CSASIGDEQYF. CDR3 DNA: TGCAGTGCTAGCATCGGTGACGAGCAGTACTTC.

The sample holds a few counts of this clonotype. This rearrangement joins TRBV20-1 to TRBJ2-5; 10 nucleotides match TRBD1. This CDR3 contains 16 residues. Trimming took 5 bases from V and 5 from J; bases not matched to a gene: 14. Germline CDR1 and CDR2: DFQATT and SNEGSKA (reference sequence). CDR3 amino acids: CSAPDTRTGGSETQYF. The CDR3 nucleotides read TGCAGTGCTCCGGACACTAGGACAGGGGGATCGGAGACCCAGTACTTC.

CDR3 loop: CASFSDSQETQYF. CDR3 nucleotides: TGTGCCAGTTTTTCCGACAGCCAAGAGACCCAGTACTTC. This chain links TRBV19 with TRBJ2-5, with a possible D match to TRBD1 (5 bases). The CDR3 loop spans 13 amino acids. Per the germline V gene, CDR1 is LNHDA and CDR2 is SQIVND (reference sequence). V lost 8 bases, J lost 1 base, and 11 bases lay in between.

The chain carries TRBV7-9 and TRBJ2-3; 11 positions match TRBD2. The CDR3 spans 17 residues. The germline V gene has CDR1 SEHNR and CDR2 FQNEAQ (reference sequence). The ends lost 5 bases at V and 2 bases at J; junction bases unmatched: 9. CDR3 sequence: CASSTAGTSGATDTQYF. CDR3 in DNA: TGTGCCAGCAGCACCGCCGGGACTAGCGGCGCCACAGATACGCAGTATTTT.

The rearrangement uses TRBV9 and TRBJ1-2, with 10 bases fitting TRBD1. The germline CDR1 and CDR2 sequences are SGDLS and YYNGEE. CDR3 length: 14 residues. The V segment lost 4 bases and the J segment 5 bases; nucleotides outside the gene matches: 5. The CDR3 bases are TGTGCCAGCAGCAAGACAGGGGGCCAGTATGGCTACACCTTC. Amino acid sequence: CASSKTGGQYGYTF.